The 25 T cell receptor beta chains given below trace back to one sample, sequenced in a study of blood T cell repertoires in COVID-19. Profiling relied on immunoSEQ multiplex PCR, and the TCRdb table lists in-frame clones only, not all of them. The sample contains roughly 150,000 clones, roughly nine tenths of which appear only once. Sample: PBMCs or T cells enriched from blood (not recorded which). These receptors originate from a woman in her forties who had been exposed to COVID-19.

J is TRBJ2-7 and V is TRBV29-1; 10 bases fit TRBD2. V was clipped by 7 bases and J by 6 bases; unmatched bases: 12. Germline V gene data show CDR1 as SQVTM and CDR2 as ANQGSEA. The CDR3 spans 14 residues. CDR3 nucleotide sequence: TGCAGCGCCGATCTAGCGGGAGAGGGCTCCGAGCAGTACTTC. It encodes CSADLAGEGSEQYF.

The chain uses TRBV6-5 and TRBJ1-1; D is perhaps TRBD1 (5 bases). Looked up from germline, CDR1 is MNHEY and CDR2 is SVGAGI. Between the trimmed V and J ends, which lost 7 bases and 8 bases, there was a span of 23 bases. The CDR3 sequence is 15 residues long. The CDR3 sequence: CASTYVAGIRSEAFF. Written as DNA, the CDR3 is TGTGCCAGCACCTATGTGGCAGGGATAAGGTCCGAAGCTTTCTTT.

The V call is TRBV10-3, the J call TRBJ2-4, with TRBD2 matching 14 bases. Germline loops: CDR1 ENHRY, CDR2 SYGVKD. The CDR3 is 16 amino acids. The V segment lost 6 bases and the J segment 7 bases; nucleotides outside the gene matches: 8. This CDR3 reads CAIRDPGLAGENIQYF. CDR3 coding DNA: TGTGCCATCAGAGATCCGGGACTAGCGGGAGAGAACATTCAGTACTTC.

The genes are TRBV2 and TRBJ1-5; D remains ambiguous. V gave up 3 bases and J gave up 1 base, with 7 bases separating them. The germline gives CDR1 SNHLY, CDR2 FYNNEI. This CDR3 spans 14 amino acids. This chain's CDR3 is CASSDGGSNQPQHF. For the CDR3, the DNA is TGTGCCAGCAGTGATGGAGGGAGCAATCAGCCCCAGCATTTT.

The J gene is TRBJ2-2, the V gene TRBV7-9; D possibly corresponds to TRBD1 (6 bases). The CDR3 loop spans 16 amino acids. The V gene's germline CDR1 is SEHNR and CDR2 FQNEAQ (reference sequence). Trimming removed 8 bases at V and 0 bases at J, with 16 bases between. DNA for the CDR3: TGTGCCAGCCCTCCCAGGGGAACTCCGAACACCGGGGAGCTGTTTTTT. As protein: CASPPRGTPNTGELFF.

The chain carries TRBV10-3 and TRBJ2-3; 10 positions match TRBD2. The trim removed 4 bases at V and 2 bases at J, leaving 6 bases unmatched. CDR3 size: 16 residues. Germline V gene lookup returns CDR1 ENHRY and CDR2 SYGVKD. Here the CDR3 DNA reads TGTGCCATCAGTGTGTCTAGCGGGGGTAACACAGATACGCAGTATTTT. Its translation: CAISVSSGGNTDTQYF.

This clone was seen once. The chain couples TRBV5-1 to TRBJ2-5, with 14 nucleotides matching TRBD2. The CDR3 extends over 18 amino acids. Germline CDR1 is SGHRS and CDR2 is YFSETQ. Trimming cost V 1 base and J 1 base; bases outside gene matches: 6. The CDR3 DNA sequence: TGCGCCAGCAGCTTGAGGACTAGCGGGGGGAGAGGCCAAGAGACCCAGTACTTC. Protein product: CASSLRTSGGRGQETQYF.

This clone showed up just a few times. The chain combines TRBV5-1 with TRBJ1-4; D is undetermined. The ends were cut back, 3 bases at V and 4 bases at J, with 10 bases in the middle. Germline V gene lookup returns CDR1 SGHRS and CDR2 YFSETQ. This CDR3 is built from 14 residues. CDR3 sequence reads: CASSSVGNNEKLFF. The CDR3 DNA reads TGCGCCAGCAGCTCGGTCGGGAATAATGAAAAACTGTTTTTT.

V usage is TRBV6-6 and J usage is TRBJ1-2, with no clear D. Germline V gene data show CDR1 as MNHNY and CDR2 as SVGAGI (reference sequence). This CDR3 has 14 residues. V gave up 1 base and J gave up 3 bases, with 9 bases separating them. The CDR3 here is CASSYYAADYGYTF. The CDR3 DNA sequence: TGTGCCAGCAGTTACTATGCGGCGGACTATGGCTACACCTTC.

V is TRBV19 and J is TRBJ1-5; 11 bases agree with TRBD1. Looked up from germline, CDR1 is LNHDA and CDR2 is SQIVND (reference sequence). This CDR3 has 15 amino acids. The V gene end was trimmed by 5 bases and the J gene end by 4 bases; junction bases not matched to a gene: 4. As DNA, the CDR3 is TGTGCCAGTAGTTTCGGGACAGGGGGAAATCAGCCCCAGCATTTT. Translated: CASSFGTGGNQPQHF.

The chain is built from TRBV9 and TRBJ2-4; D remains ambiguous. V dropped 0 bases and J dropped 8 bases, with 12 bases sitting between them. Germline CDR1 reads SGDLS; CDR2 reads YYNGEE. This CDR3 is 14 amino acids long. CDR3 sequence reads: CASSVDVRGDIQYF. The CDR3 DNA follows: TGTGCCAGCAGCGTAGATGTCCGTGGAGACATTCAGTACTTC. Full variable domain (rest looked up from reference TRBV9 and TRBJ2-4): DSGVTQTPKHLITATGQRVTLRCSPRSGDLSVYWYQQSLDQGLQFLIQYYNGEERAKGNILERFSAQQFPDLHSELNLSSLELGDSALYFCASSVDVRGDIQYFGAGTRLSVL.

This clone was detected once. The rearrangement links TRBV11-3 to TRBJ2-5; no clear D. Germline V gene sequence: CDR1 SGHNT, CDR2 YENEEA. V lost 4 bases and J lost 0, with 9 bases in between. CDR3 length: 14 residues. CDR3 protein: CASSSSVYQETQYF. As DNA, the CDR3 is TGTGCCAGCAGCTCGTCAGTGTACCAAGAGACCCAGTACTTC.

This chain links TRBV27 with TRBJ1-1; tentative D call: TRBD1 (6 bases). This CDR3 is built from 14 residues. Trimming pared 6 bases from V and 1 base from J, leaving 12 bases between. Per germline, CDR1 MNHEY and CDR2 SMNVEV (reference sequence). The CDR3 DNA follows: TGTGCCAGCAGACCGGGACATCGGAACACTGAAGCTTTCTTT. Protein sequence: CASRPGHRNTEAFF.

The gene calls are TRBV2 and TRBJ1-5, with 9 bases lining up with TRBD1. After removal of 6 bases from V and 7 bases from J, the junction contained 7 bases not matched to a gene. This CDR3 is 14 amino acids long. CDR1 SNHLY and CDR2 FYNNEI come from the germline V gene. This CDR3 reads CASSQDRGGQPQHF. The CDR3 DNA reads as TGTGCCAGCAGCCAGGACAGGGGAGGCCAGCCCCAGCATTTT.

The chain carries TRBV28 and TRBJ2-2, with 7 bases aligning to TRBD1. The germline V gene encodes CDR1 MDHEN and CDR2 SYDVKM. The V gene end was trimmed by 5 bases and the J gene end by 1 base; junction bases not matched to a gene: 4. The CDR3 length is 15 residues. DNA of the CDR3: TGTGCCAGCAGTCCCGGGGACAGGAACACCGGGGAGCTGTTTTTT. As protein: CASSPGDRNTGELFF.

The CDR3 region is CAGQSNTGELFF. CDR3 coding DNA: TGTGCCGGACAGTCGAACACCGGGGAGCTGTTTTTT. The V call is TRBV6-5, the J call TRBJ2-2; TRBD1 is a possible D gene (6 bases). The length of the CDR3 is 12 residues. In germline, CDR1 is MNHEY, CDR2 SVGAGI. Between the trimmed V and J ends, which lost 11 bases and 0 bases, there was a span of 7 bases.

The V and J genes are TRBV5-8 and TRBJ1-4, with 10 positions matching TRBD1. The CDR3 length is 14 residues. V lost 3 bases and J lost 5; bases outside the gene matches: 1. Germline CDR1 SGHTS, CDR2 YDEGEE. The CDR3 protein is CASSSDRGNEKLFF. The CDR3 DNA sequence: TGTGCCAGCAGCTCGGACAGGGGGAATGAAAAACTGTTTTTT.

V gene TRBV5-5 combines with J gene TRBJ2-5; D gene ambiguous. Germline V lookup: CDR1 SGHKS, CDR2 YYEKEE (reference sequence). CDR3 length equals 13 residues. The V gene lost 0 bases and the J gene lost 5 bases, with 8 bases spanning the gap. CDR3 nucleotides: TGTGCCAGCAGCTTGGTGCGGCGCGAGACCCAGTACTTC. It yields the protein CASSLVRRETQYF. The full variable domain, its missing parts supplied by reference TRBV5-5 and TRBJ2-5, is DAGVTQSPTHLIKTRGQQVTLRCSPISGHKSVSWYQQVLGQGPQFIFQYYEKEERGRGNFPDRFSARQFPNYSSELNVNALLLGDSALYLCASSLVRRETQYFGPGTRLLVL.

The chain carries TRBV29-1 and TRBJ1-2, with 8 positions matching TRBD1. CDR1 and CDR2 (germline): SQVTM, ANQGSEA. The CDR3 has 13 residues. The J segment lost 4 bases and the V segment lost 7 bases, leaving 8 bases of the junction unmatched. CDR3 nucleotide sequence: TGCAGCGCCTCCCGCACAGGGGGCTATGGCTACACCTTC. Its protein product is CSASRTGGYGYTF.

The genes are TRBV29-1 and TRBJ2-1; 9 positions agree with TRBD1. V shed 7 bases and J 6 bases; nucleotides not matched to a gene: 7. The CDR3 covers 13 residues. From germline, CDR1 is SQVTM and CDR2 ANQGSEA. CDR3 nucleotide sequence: TGCAGCGCCGTCGAACAGGGGGCCAATGAGCAGTTCTTC. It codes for CSAVEQGANEQFF.

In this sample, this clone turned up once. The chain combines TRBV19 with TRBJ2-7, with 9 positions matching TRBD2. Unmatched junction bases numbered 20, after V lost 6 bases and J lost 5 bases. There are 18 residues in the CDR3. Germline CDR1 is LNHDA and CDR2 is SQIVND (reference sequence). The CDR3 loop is CASRDTGYRSGRYDEQYF. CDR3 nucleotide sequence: TGTGCCAGTAGGGATACAGGGTATAGAAGCGGGAGGTACGACGAGCAGTACTTC.

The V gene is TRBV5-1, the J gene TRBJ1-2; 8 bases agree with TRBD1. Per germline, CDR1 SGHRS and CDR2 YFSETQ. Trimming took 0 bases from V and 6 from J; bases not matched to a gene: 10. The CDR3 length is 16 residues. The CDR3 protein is CASSLDRGTREDGYTF. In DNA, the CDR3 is TGCGCCAGCAGCTTGGACAGGGGGACGAGGGAAGATGGCTACACCTTC.

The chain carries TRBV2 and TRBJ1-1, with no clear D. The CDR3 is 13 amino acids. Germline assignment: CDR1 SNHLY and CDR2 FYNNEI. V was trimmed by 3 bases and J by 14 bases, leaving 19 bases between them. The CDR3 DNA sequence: TGTGCCAGCAGTGAGGAGGACCTTTATGGTTCCTTCTTT. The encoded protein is CASSEEDLYGSFF.

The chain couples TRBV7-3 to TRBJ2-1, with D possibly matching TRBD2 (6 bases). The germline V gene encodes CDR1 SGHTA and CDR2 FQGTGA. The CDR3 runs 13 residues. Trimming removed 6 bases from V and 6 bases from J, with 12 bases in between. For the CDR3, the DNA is TGTGCCAGCAGAGAGGGAGGAGGCAATGAGCAGTTCTTC. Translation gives CASREGGGNEQFF.

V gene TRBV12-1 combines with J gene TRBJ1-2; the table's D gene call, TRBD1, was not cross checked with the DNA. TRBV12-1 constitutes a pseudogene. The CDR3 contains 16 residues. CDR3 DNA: TGTGCCAGCAGCCCCTCGTCCCGGGACAGGTTTGGCGGCTACACCTTC. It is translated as CASSPSSRDRFGGYTF.